The rows below give T cell receptor beta chains drawn from one sample of a study of siplizumab effects on memory and regulatory T cells. The assay was immunoSEQ multiplex PCR, and TCRdb's table has in-frame clones only and misses some. The sample carries about 97,000 clones, about 93% recorded once. Sequencing was carried out using non-Treg CD4+ T cells sorted from blood. These receptors all stem from a human donor in good health. Each CDR3 is given with its conserved first and last residue. The D gene is left open where the match is weak. Part of the rows lack a size; the others show once, few, many or a class for expanded clones.

cdr3_length: 15; d_call: .; v_call: TRBV29-1; clone_size: .; j_call: TRBJ1-5; cdr3_nt: TGCAGCGTACGGAGACGAGACAGTAGCAATCAGCCCCAGCATTTT; cdr3_aa: CSVRRRDSSNQPQHF
cdr3_length: 14; d_call: .; v_call: TRBV6-6; clone_size: .; j_call: TRBJ1-4; cdr3_nt: TGTGCCAGCAGGAGGGGAACAACTAATGAAAAACTGTTTTTT; cdr3_aa: CASRRGTTNEKLFF
cdr3_length: 13; d_call: .; v_call: TRBV27; clone_size: .; j_call: TRBJ2-5; cdr3_nt: TGTGCCAGCAGTTTGAGCCGAGGAAAGACCCAGTACTTC; cdr3_aa: CASSLSRGKTQYF
cdr3_length: 15; d_call: TRBD2; v_call: TRBV5-4; clone_size: .; j_call: TRBJ2-7; cdr3_nt: TGTGCCAGCAGCTTTTCGGGACTAGCGGACTACGAGCAGTACTTC; cdr3_aa: CASSFSGLADYEQYF
cdr3_length: 16; d_call: TRBD2; v_call: TRBV7-9; clone_size: .; j_call: TRBJ2-3; cdr3_nt: TGTGCCAGCAGCTACGTCCTAGCGGCAAGCACAGATACGCAGTATTTT; cdr3_aa: CASSYVLAASTDTQYF
cdr3_length: 15; d_call: .; v_call: TRBV28; clone_size: .; j_call: TRBJ1-2; cdr3_nt: TGTGCCAGCACCCTCCCGGGCAGAGGTAACTATGGCTACACCTTC; cdr3_aa: CASTLPGRGNYGYTF
cdr3_length: 15; d_call: .; v_call: TRBV28; clone_size: .; j_call: TRBJ2-2; cdr3_nt: TGTGCCAGCAGTTTATATACGCAGAACACCGGGGAGCTGTTTTTT; cdr3_aa: CASSLYTQNTGELFF
cdr3_length: 15; d_call: TRBD2; v_call: TRBV4-1; clone_size: .; j_call: TRBJ2-3; cdr3_nt: TGCGCCAGCAGCCAAGACGGCGGGAGCTTGGATACGCAGTATTTT; cdr3_aa: CASSQDGGSLDTQYF
cdr3_length: 12; d_call: .; v_call: TRBV6-6; clone_size: .; j_call: TRBJ1-5; cdr3_nt: TGTGCCAGCAGTTACATGGGGCAGCCCCAGCATTTT; cdr3_aa: CASSYMGQPQHF
cdr3_length: 16; d_call: .; v_call: TRBV5-1; clone_size: once; j_call: TRBJ2-1; cdr3_nt: TGCGCCAGCAGCTTGGACGGCGTTGGAGGGGGTAATGAGCAGTTCTTC; cdr3_aa: CASSLDGVGGGNEQFF
cdr3_length: 16; d_call: TRBD2; v_call: TRBV29-1; clone_size: .; j_call: TRBJ2-1; cdr3_nt: TGCAGCGTTGACCACCCCGGGAGGGGATCCTACAATGAGCAGTTCTTC; cdr3_aa: CSVDHPGRGSYNEQFF
cdr3_length: 13; d_call: .; v_call: TRBV19; clone_size: .; j_call: TRBJ2-5; cdr3_nt: TGTGCCAGTAGTAGAGGGAACCAAGAGACCCAGTACTTC; cdr3_aa: CASSRGNQETQYF
cdr3_length: 15; d_call: .; v_call: TRBV19; clone_size: .; j_call: TRBJ2-2; cdr3_nt: TGTGCCAGTAGTATGATAGACTTCAACACCGGGGAGCTGTTTTTT; cdr3_aa: CASSMIDFNTGELFF
cdr3_length: 15; d_call: TRBD1; v_call: TRBV18; clone_size: once; j_call: TRBJ1-4; cdr3_nt: TGTGCCAGCTCTCCCTCGGGACAGGGTTTGGAAAAACTGTTTTTT; cdr3_aa: CASSPSGQGLEKLFF
cdr3_length: 13; d_call: TRBD1; v_call: TRBV19; clone_size: .; j_call: TRBJ2-1; cdr3_nt: TGTGCCAGTAGGGACAGGGGAGGAAGAGAGCAGTTCTTC; cdr3_aa: CASRDRGGREQFF
cdr3_length: 13; d_call: TRBD1; v_call: TRBV28; clone_size: .; j_call: TRBJ1-2; cdr3_nt: TGTGCCAGCAGTTTAGACAGGGGGTCGGGCTACACCTTC; cdr3_aa: CASSLDRGSGYTF
cdr3_length: 13; d_call: .; v_call: TRBV28; clone_size: .; j_call: TRBJ1-5; cdr3_nt: TGTGCCATCAGGCACAGTAGCAATCAGCCCCAGCATTTT; cdr3_aa: CAIRHSSNQPQHF
cdr3_length: 13; d_call: .; v_call: TRBV5-5; clone_size: .; j_call: TRBJ1-3; cdr3_nt: TGTGCCAGCAGTTCTAGACCTGGAAACACCATATATTTT; cdr3_aa: CASSSRPGNTIYF
cdr3_length: 18; d_call: TRBD1; v_call: TRBV15; clone_size: .; j_call: TRBJ1-1; cdr3_nt: TGTGCCACCAGCAGACCCCAGGGGGGGTCGGCTGAGACGACTGAAGCTTTCTTT; cdr3_aa: CATSRPQGGSAETTEAFF
cdr3_length: 14; d_call: .; v_call: TRBV27; clone_size: .; j_call: TRBJ2-7; cdr3_nt: TGTGCCAGCAGTTTCAGGAGTACCACCTACGAGCAGTACTTC; cdr3_aa: CASSFRSTTYEQYF
cdr3_length: 13; d_call: .; v_call: TRBV11-3; clone_size: few; j_call: TRBJ1-2; cdr3_nt: TGTGCCAGCAGCTTCGGGACCACCCCTGGCTACACCTTC; cdr3_aa: CASSFGTTPGYTF
cdr3_length: 18; d_call: TRBD2; v_call: TRBV2; clone_size: .; j_call: TRBJ2-2; cdr3_nt: TGTGCCAGCAGGAAGGACCTCCCGTCGGGGGGAAACACCGGGGAGCTGTTTTTT; cdr3_aa: CASRKDLPSGGNTGELFF
cdr3_length: 14; d_call: .; v_call: TRBV19; clone_size: .; j_call: TRBJ1-1; cdr3_nt: TGTGCCAGTACGGTCAGGCCTTTGAACACTGAAGCTTTCTTT; cdr3_aa: CASTVRPLNTEAFF
cdr3_length: 16; d_call: TRBD1; v_call: TRBV25-1; clone_size: .; j_call: TRBJ2-7; cdr3_nt: TGTGCCAGCAGTGACCAAGGACAGGGGATCCCCTACGAGCAGTACTTC; cdr3_aa: CASSDQGQGIPYEQYF
cdr3_length: 17; d_call: .; v_call: TRBV5-1; clone_size: once; j_call: TRBJ2-1; cdr3_nt: TGCGCCAGCAGCGCGACTGAAACTAGTCCTCGCTACAATGAGCAGTTCTTC; cdr3_aa: CASSATETSPRYNEQFF
cdr3_length: 17; d_call: TRBD2; v_call: TRBV7-8; clone_size: .; j_call: TRBJ2-1; cdr3_nt: TGTGCCAGCAGCTGGGTTGCAGGCGGGAGCTCCTACAATGAGCAGTTCTTC; cdr3_aa: CASSWVAGGSSYNEQFF
cdr3_length: 12; d_call: .; v_call: TRBV27; clone_size: .; j_call: TRBJ1-3; cdr3_nt: TGTGCCAGCAGTTCCCCGGGAAACACCATATATTTT; cdr3_aa: CASSSPGNTIYF
cdr3_length: 12; d_call: .; v_call: TRBV19; clone_size: few; j_call: TRBJ1-2; cdr3_nt: TGTGCCAGTAGTGCATCGACAGACTCCTACACCTTC; cdr3_aa: CASSASTDSYTF
cdr3_length: 14; d_call: .; v_call: TRBV6-5; clone_size: once; j_call: TRBJ1-2; cdr3_nt: TGTGCCAGCAGATTTCCGGAGGGTAACTATGGCTACACCTTC; cdr3_aa: CASRFPEGNYGYTF
cdr3_length: 13; d_call: .; v_call: TRBV2; clone_size: .; j_call: TRBJ2-7; cdr3_nt: TGTGCCAGCAGTAGACAGGAGCCCTACGAGCAGTACTTC; cdr3_aa: CASSRQEPYEQYF
cdr3_length: 15; d_call: .; v_call: TRBV7-3; clone_size: .; j_call: TRBJ2-1; cdr3_nt: TGTGCCAGCAGCTTAGAACACCTCTCCTACAATGAGCAGTTCTTC; cdr3_aa: CASSLEHLSYNEQFF
cdr3_length: 13; d_call: .; v_call: TRBV9; clone_size: .; j_call: TRBJ1-2; cdr3_nt: TGTGCCAGCAGCGCCCAGGGGTACTATGGCTACACCTTC; cdr3_aa: CASSAQGYYGYTF
cdr3_length: 15; d_call: .; v_call: TRBV19; clone_size: .; j_call: TRBJ2-2; cdr3_nt: TGTGCCAGTAGTATGTTAGCGAGTAACACCGGGGAGCTGTTTTTT; cdr3_aa: CASSMLASNTGELFF
cdr3_length: 15; d_call: TRBD1; v_call: TRBV4-3; clone_size: once; j_call: TRBJ2-7; cdr3_nt: TGCGCCAGCAGCCTTACGCGGACAGGGGTCTCCGAGCAGTACTTC; cdr3_aa: CASSLTRTGVSEQYF
cdr3_length: 14; d_call: .; v_call: TRBV10-3; clone_size: .; j_call: TRBJ2-7; cdr3_nt: TGTGCCATCAGTGAGTCGTCACAGGGAGACGAGCAGTACTTC; cdr3_aa: CAISESSQGDEQYF
cdr3_length: 12; d_call: .; v_call: TRBV6-5; clone_size: .; j_call: TRBJ1-5; cdr3_nt: TGTGCCAGCCGGGGGAACAATCAGCCCCAGCATTTT; cdr3_aa: CASRGNNQPQHF
cdr3_length: 13; d_call: .; v_call: TRBV7-9; clone_size: .; j_call: TRBJ2-2; cdr3_nt: TGTGCCAGTAGTGAGAACTTTGTCGGGGAGCTGTTTTTT; cdr3_aa: CASSENFVGELFF
cdr3_length: 16; d_call: .; v_call: TRBV9; clone_size: .; j_call: TRBJ2-7; cdr3_nt: TGTGCCAGCAGCCCACCCTCCGGGACGGCGCCCTACGAGCAGTACTTC; cdr3_aa: CASSPPSGTAPYEQYF
cdr3_length: 19; d_call: TRBD1; v_call: TRBV18; clone_size: .; j_call: TRBJ1-4; cdr3_nt: TGTGCCAGCTCACCACCGGACAGGGCCGCGGTGAGGGCCAATGAAAAACTGTTTTTT; cdr3_aa: CASSPPDRAAVRANEKLFF
cdr3_length: 14; d_call: TRBD1; v_call: TRBV6-1; clone_size: once; j_call: TRBJ2-7; cdr3_nt: TGTGCCAGTCTCCGGGACAGGGTTGTCTACGAGCAGTACTTC; cdr3_aa: CASLRDRVVYEQYF
cdr3_length: 16; d_call: TRBD2; v_call: TRBV7-9; clone_size: .; j_call: TRBJ2-1; cdr3_nt: TGTGCCACCTCTATGCTAGCGGGAAATACCTACAATGAGCAGTTCTTC; cdr3_aa: CATSMLAGNTYNEQFF
cdr3_length: 11; d_call: .; v_call: TRBV2; clone_size: .; j_call: TRBJ2-5; cdr3_nt: TGTGCCAGCAGTTTTGTAGAGACCCAGTACTTC; cdr3_aa: CASSFVETQYF
cdr3_length: 14; d_call: .; v_call: TRBV14; clone_size: .; j_call: TRBJ2-3; cdr3_nt: TGTGCCAGCAGCCAGGGTTTGGGCACAGATACGCAGTATTTT; cdr3_aa: CASSQGLGTDTQYF
cdr3_length: 14; d_call: .; v_call: TRBV19; clone_size: .; j_call: TRBJ1-1; cdr3_nt: TGTGCCAGTAGTATAGGTTACTTAAACACTGAAGCTTTCTTT; cdr3_aa: CASSIGYLNTEAFF
cdr3_length: 15; d_call: .; v_call: TRBV7-2; clone_size: .; j_call: TRBJ2-7; cdr3_nt: TGTGCCAGCAGCTTAGTAACCCTAGATTCCTACGAGCAGTACTTC; cdr3_aa: CASSLVTLDSYEQYF
cdr3_length: 15; d_call: .; v_call: TRBV5-1; clone_size: .; j_call: TRBJ2-3; cdr3_nt: TGCGCCAGCAGCTTCCTAGGGGGAGTGGAAGATACGCAGTATTTT; cdr3_aa: CASSFLGGVEDTQYF
cdr3_length: 13; d_call: .; v_call: TRBV4-2; clone_size: .; j_call: TRBJ2-5; cdr3_nt: TGTGCCAGCAGCCAAGTGAAGAAACCACCCCAGTACTTC; cdr3_aa: CASSQVKKPPQYF